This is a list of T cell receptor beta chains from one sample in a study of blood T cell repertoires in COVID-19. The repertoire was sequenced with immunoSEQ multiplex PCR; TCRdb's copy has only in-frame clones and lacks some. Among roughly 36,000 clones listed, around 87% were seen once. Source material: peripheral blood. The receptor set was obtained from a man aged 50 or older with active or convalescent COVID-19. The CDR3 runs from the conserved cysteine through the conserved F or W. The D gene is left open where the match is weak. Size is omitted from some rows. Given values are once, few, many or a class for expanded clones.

DNA: TGTGCCAGCAGTCTCAGACTAGGGAGAGATACGCAGTATTTT; CDR3: CASSLRLGRDTQYF; J: TRBJ2-3; D: -; size: -; V: TRBV27
DNA: TGTGCCAGCAAAGTAACCGCAGGGGGCAATCAGCCCCAGCATTTT; CDR3: CASKVTAGGNQPQHF; J: TRBJ1-5; D: -; size: few; V: TRBV6-1
DNA: TGTGCCAGCAGCCAAGAACGGGGAGGCAATCAGCCCCAGCATTTT; CDR3: CASSQERGGNQPQHF; J: TRBJ1-5; D: -; size: few; V: TRBV4-2
DNA: TGTGCCAGCAGCTTAGATCCGTCTTCCTACGAGCAGTACTTC; CDR3: CASSLDPSSYEQYF; J: TRBJ2-7; D: -; size: -; V: TRBV11-2
DNA: TGTGCCAGTAGCACCGGGACAGGCCATCGGCCCCAGCATTTT; CDR3: CASSTGTGHRPQHF; J: TRBJ1-5; D: TRBD1; size: once; V: TRBV19
DNA: TGTGCCAGCAGCGGACAGAGTATGACTGAAGCTTTCTTT; CDR3: CASSGQSMTEAFF; J: TRBJ1-1; D: -; size: -; V: TRBV14
DNA: TGTGCCAGCAGTACGGACAGGGGGAGAAGGGTGAGCTCCTACAATGAGCAGTTCTTC; CDR3: CASSTDRGRRVSSYNEQFF; J: TRBJ2-1; D: TRBD1; size: few; V: TRBV28
DNA: TGTGCCAGCAGTACAGGACAGAGTGAAGCTTTCTTT; CDR3: CASSTGQSEAFF; J: TRBJ1-1; D: -; size: -; V: TRBV6-5
DNA: TGTGCCAGCAGCGTAGACAACCCCTACGAGCAGTACTTC; CDR3: CASSVDNPYEQYF; J: TRBJ2-7; D: -; size: -; V: TRBV5-6
DNA: TGTGCCAGTACCCCGACAGGGGGTAATTCACCCCTCCACTTT; CDR3: CASTPTGGNSPLHF; J: TRBJ1-6; D: TRBD1; size: -; V: TRBV19
DNA: TGTGCCAGCAGTAAACAGCCTTCTAGCAATCAGCCCCAGCATTTT; CDR3: CASSKQPSSNQPQHF; J: TRBJ1-5; D: -; size: few; V: TRBV2
DNA: TGTGCCAGCAGCTTATCTGCGACAGGGATGACCGGGGAGCTGTTTTTT; CDR3: CASSLSATGMTGELFF; J: TRBJ2-2; D: TRBD1; size: -; V: TRBV7-3
DNA: TGTGCCAGCAGTTTAGGGGGACTCATGAACACTGAAGCTTTCTTT; CDR3: CASSLGGLMNTEAFF; J: TRBJ1-1; D: -; size: -; V: TRBV28
DNA: TGTGCCAGCAGTTTAATGGCGGCGGGGGAAAAACTGTTTTTT; CDR3: CASSLMAAGEKLFF; J: TRBJ1-4; D: -; size: few; V: TRBV27
DNA: TGTGCCAGCAGCCCTGGGGACAGGGGAGAGGAGACCCAGTACTTC; CDR3: CASSPGDRGEETQYF; J: TRBJ2-5; D: TRBD1; size: -; V: TRBV7-2
DNA: TGTGCTAGTGGTTTCGACAGGGTAAACACCTTC; CDR3: CASGFDRVNTF; J: TRBJ1-2; D: TRBD1; size: -; V: TRBV12-5
DNA: TGCGCCAGCAGCTCCGGGACAGGGGGCCAAGAGACCCAGTACTTC; CDR3: CASSSGTGGQETQYF; J: TRBJ2-5; D: TRBD1; size: once; V: TRBV5-1
DNA: TGTGCCAGCAGTTCATCGGCAGGGGGCTTGGGGAAAGCTTTCTTT; CDR3: CASSSSAGGLGKAFF; J: TRBJ1-1; D: TRBD1; size: -; V: TRBV6-6
DNA: TGTGCCAGCAGTCGGACAGGGGGCCGAAGCTCCTACAATGAGCAGTTCTTC; CDR3: CASSRTGGRSSYNEQFF; J: TRBJ2-1; D: TRBD1; size: -; V: TRBV7-9
DNA: TGTGCCAGCAGCTCGACGGGACTAACCAACACCGGGGAGCTGTTTTTT; CDR3: CASSSTGLTNTGELFF; J: TRBJ2-2; D: TRBD2; size: -; V: TRBV7-3
DNA: TGTGCCAGCAGTGGGGGGGCCTCGAGAGGCTACGAGCAGTACTTC; CDR3: CASSGGASRGYEQYF; J: TRBJ2-7; D: -; size: -; V: TRBV6-2/TRBV6-3
DNA: TGTGCCAGCAGGCTCACAGGCTATCAGCCCCAGCATTTT; CDR3: CASRLTGYQPQHF; J: TRBJ1-5; D: -; size: -; V: TRBV6-5
DNA: TGCGCCAGCAGCCAGTCGGGGGACTTGGCCAAAAACATTCAGTACTTC; CDR3: CASSQSGDLAKNIQYF; J: TRBJ2-4; D: -; size: -; V: TRBV4-1
DNA: TGTGCCAGCAGTCTAACTTATACGACTAACTATGGCTACACCTTC; CDR3: CASSLTYTTNYGYTF; J: TRBJ1-2; D: -; size: -; V: TRBV6-5
DNA: TGTGCCAGCAGCCCGGGACAGGGATATACGTATGAAAAACTGTTTTTT; CDR3: CASSPGQGYTYEKLFF; J: TRBJ1-4; D: TRBD1; size: -; V: TRBV6-6
DNA: TGTGCCAGCAGCTTAATTGGACATTACACTGAAGCTTTCTTT; CDR3: CASSLIGHYTEAFF; J: TRBJ1-1; D: -; size: once; V: TRBV7-8
DNA: TGTGCCAGCAGTGAAGCCTCCTGGACATCTCTCCACTTT; CDR3: CASSEASWTSLHF; J: TRBJ1-6; D: -; size: -; V: TRBV6-1
DNA: TGCAGCGTTCAGGGGACAAATCAGCCCCAGCATTTT; CDR3: CSVQGTNQPQHF; J: TRBJ1-5; D: -; size: -; V: TRBV29-1
DNA: TGTGCCAGCAGCCACCCGCTCCGGACAGGGGAAAAAATCACTGAAGCTTTCTTT; CDR3: CASSHPLRTGEKITEAFF; J: TRBJ1-1; D: -; size: -; V: TRBV21-1
DNA: TGTGCCAGCTCACTAAGGCAAACCCGACAGGGGGCTAATGAAAAACTGTTTTTT; CDR3: CASSLRQTRQGANEKLFF; J: TRBJ1-4; D: TRBD1; size: -; V: TRBV18
DNA: TGCGCCAGCAGCCAAGGTTCCGGGACAGAAATCTATGGCTACACCTTC; CDR3: CASSQGSGTEIYGYTF; J: TRBJ1-2; D: TRBD1; size: -; V: TRBV4-1
DNA: TGTGCCAGCTCCGGGGTTGAAAAACTGTTTTTT; CDR3: CASSGVEKLFF; J: TRBJ1-4; D: -; size: -; V: TRBV18
DNA: TGTGCCAGCAGCCGCGGGAATGAAAAACTGTTTTTT; CDR3: CASSRGNEKLFF; J: TRBJ1-4; D: -; size: -; V: TRBV28
DNA: TGTGCCAGCAGCTTGGCAGTCCGGGACAGCTATAATTCACCCCTCCACTTT; CDR3: CASSLAVRDSYNSPLHF; J: TRBJ1-6; D: TRBD1; size: -; V: TRBV5-8
DNA: TGTGCCAGCAGCCAACAGGGGTACACTGAAGCTTTCTTT; CDR3: CASSQQGYTEAFF; J: TRBJ1-1; D: -; size: -; V: TRBV3-1/TRBV3-2
DNA: TGTGCCAGCAGGCGGACTAGCGGGACCTACAATGAGCAGTTCTTC; CDR3: CASRRTSGTYNEQFF; J: TRBJ2-1; D: TRBD2; size: -; V: TRBV6-5
DNA: TGCAGCACCCGCTTTGGCAGAATCGAAGCTTTCTTT; CDR3: CSTRFGRIEAFF; J: TRBJ1-1; D: -; size: few; V: TRBV29-1